These 20 T cell receptor beta chains were all obtained from the same sample, sequenced in a study of tumour-infiltrating T cells in Burkitt lymphoma. This table comes from immunoSEQ multiplex PCR, and its TCRdb copy is limited to in-frame clones, with some not included. Of more than 45,000 clones in the sample, 30% to 40% are singletons; the top ten hold roughly 2.8%. Sample: tumor tissue. Receptors were obtained from a human donor with Burkitt lymphoma.

The V call is TRBV9, the J call TRBJ2-2; 10 bases are a match to TRBD2. The CDR3 is 17 amino acids. CDR1 is SGDLS, CDR2 YYNGEE, per germline. After removal of 4 bases from V and 1 base from J, the junction contained 7 bases not matched to a gene. DNA of the CDR3: TGTGCCAGCAGCCCCCGTTGGACTAGCGGGAACACCGGGGAGCTGTTTTTT. It yields the protein CASSPRWTSGNTGELFF.

The CDR3 here is CASREGWEQYF. The CDR3 DNA reads as TGTGCCAGCAGGGAGGGTTGGGAGCAGTACTTC. The chain uses TRBV19 and TRBJ2-7; 7 bases are shared with TRBD2. The CDR3 is 11 residues long. Germline loops: CDR1 LNHDA, CDR2 SQIVND (reference sequence). After removal of 9 bases from V and 7 bases from J, the junction contained 6 bases not matched to a gene. Based on the CDR3 plus reference TRBV19 and TRBJ2-7, the full variable domain is DGGITQSPKYLFRKEGQNVTLSCEQNLNHDAMYWYRQDPGQGLRLIYYSQIVNDFQKGDIAEGYSVSREKKESFPLTVTSAQKNPTAFYLCASREGWEQYFGPGTRLTVT.

This clone was counted a few times. The chain links TRBV7-8 to TRBJ1-1; D gene ambiguous. CDR1 SGHVS and CDR2 FQNEAQ come from the germline V gene. V was trimmed by 1 base and J by 4 bases, leaving 7 bases between them. This CDR3 spans 13 amino acids. CDR3 DNA: TGTGCCAGCAGCTTAGGGTCGGGCACTGAAGCTTTCTTT. Protein: CASSLGSGTEAFF.

This clone was seen a handful of times. V usage is TRBV5-1 and J usage is TRBJ2-3; 8 bases line up with TRBD1. CDR3 size: 13 residues. Unmatched junction bases numbered 1, after V lost 5 bases and J lost 2 bases. Germline V gene sequence: CDR1 SGHRS, CDR2 YFSETQ. The CDR3 region is CASRDRDTDTQYF. The CDR3 nucleotides are TGCGCCAGCAGGGACAGGGACACAGATACGCAGTATTTT. Combining the CDR3 with reference TRBV5-1 and TRBJ2-3 gives the whole variable domain KAGVTQTPRYLIKTRGQQVTLSCSPISGHRSVSWYQQTPGQGLQFLFEYFSETQRNKGNFPGRFSGRQFSNSRSEMNVSTLELGDSALYLCASRDRDTDTQYFGPGTRLTVL.

V usage is TRBV6-5 and J usage is TRBJ1-2, with D possibly being TRBD1 (6 bases). The CDR3 contains 12 residues. Germline V gene data show CDR1 as MNHEY and CDR2 as SVGAGI. V was cut by 4 bases and J by 7 bases, with 10 bases left in between. The CDR3 sequence: CASSLGGGGYTF. Written as DNA, the CDR3 is TGTGCCAGCAGTTTGGGGGGCGGTGGCTACACCTTC.

This clone turned up a few times. The rearrangement joins TRBV6-4 to TRBJ1-1; maybe TRBD1 (6 bases). The CDR3 spans 12 residues. V lost 9 bases to trimming and J lost 0 bases, with 8 bases between them. Per the germline V gene, CDR1 is MRHNA and CDR2 is SNTAGT. The CDR3 region is CARQGMNTEAFF. The CDR3 nucleotides are TGTGCCAGACAGGGTATGAACACTGAAGCTTTCTTT.

This clone showed up just a few times. The rearrangement links TRBV7-8 to TRBJ2-6, with D uncertain. The V end was cut by 5 bases, the J end by 2 bases, with 10 bases between. The CDR3 totals 15 residues. Per germline, CDR1 SGHVS and CDR2 FQNEAQ. The CDR3 DNA follows: TGTGCCAGCAGCCTTAGTCCTACTGGGGCCAACGTCCTGACTTTC. This codes for CASSLSPTGANVLTF.

The chain is built from TRBV27 and TRBJ1-1, with D possibly being TRBD1 (6 bases). CDR1 is MNHEY and CDR2 is SMNVEV in the germline V gene (reference sequence). This CDR3 has 14 amino acids. V lost 10 bases to trimming and J lost 3 bases, with 18 bases between them. Here the CDR3 DNA reads TGTGCCACCCGCAGACAGGCGCGAGACACTGAAGCTTTCTTT. Translation: CATRRQARDTEAFF.

The rearrangement joins TRBV6-1 to TRBJ1-1; unclear D gene. The CDR3 is made up of 15 amino acids. The germline gives CDR1 MNHNS, CDR2 SASEGT. V lost 7 bases and J lost 1, with 16 bases in between. CDR3 sequence (DNA): TGTGCCAGCATTGTTTACGGCAGCCAGAACACTGAAGCTTTCTTT. Protein sequence: CASIVYGSQNTEAFF.

This clone was found once. The chain carries TRBV6-5 and TRBJ1-1; D not resolved. Trimming took off 2 bases at V and 4 bases at J, with 11 bases between the two ends. The V gene's germline CDR1 is MNHEY and CDR2 SVGAGI. The CDR3 is made up of 14 amino acids. Written as DNA, the CDR3 is TGTGCCAGCAGTTACCGGGGTGATGGCACTGAAGCTTTCTTT. Residues: CASSYRGDGTEAFF.

This clone was seen a few times. The chain carries TRBV6-5 and TRBJ1-5; D not resolved. The length of the CDR3 is 14 residues. Looked up from germline, CDR1 is MNHEY and CDR2 is SVGAGI. With 2 bases removed from V and 6 bases from J, the gap between germline ends came to 11 bases. The CDR3 DNA follows: TGTGCCAGCAGTTACCTCCCCCCTGGTCAGCCCCAGCATTTT. Translation gives CASSYLPPGQPQHF.

The chain recombines TRBV5-5 with TRBJ1-6, with TRBD1 matching 12 bases. The CDR3 totals 16 residues. Germline values: CDR1 SGHKS, CDR2 YYEKEE (reference sequence). Trimming removed 3 bases from V and 6 bases from J; junction bases left unmatched: 4. This CDR3 is CASSSGTGGSNSPLHF. The CDR3 region has the DNA TGTGCCAGCAGCTCCGGGACAGGGGGCTCTAATTCACCCCTCCACTTT.

This clone is labeled as large. This chain links TRBV7-6 with TRBJ2-1, with 15 bases identical to TRBD2. There are 16 residues in the CDR3. Germline V gene lookup returns CDR1 SGHVS and CDR2 FNYEAQ. Trimming took 5 bases from V and 10 from J; bases not matched to a gene: 9. CDR3 DNA sequence: TGTGCCAGCAGCCCCGGGACTAGCGGGGGGCGAGGGGAGCAGTTCTTC. Translation: CASSPGTSGGRGEQFF.

This clone occurred a few times. The J gene is TRBJ1-5, the V gene TRBV19; D is unclear. CDR3 size: 12 residues. Trimming cost V 1 base and J 5 bases, with 3 bases left between them. CDR1 LNHDA and CDR2 SQIVND come from the germline V gene (reference sequence). The CDR3 DNA follows: TGTGCCAGTAGTATAGGGCATCAGCCCCAGCATTTT. As protein: CASSIGHQPQHF.

The table lists this clone with a few counts. The CDR3 DNA sequence: TGTGCCAGCAGCTTGGTGGTAGGGGTGAACACCGGGGAGCTGTTTTTT. Translated: CASSLVVGVNTGELFF. The rearrangement links TRBV5-6 to TRBJ2-2; D is possibly TRBD1 (5 bases). The CDR3 runs 16 residues. Trimming removed 0 bases from V and 1 base from J, with 10 bases in between. CDR1 and CDR2 (germline): SGHDT, YYEEEE.

This chain links TRBV5-1 with TRBJ2-1, with 7 nucleotides matching TRBD2. The V gene end was trimmed by 0 bases and the J gene end by 4 bases; junction bases not matched to a gene: 7. The CDR3 is 16 amino acids. CDR1 and CDR2 from the germline V gene are SGHRS and YFSETQ. The CDR3 bases are TGCGCCAGCAGCTTGGAAACAGCGGGGACTTACAATGAGCAGTTCTTC. Translated: CASSLETAGTYNEQFF.

This chain uses TRBV18 with TRBJ1-4; possible D gene TRBD1, 6 bases. The CDR3 runs 14 residues. Per germline, CDR1 KGHSH and CDR2 LQKENI. Trimming took 3 bases from V and 3 from J, leaving 8 bases between them. The chain's CDR3 is CASSPTGSNEKLFF. CDR3 coding DNA: TGTGCCAGCTCACCGACAGGTTCTAATGAAAAACTGTTTTTT.

The chain joins TRBV29-1 to TRBJ1-3, with D unclear. CDR3 length equals 13 residues. Per the germline V gene, CDR1 is SQVTM and CDR2 is ANQGSEA. V dropped 3 bases and J dropped 2 bases, with 8 bases sitting between them. The chain's CDR3 is CSVESLAGNTIYF. The CDR3 bases are TGCAGCGTTGAGAGCCTCGCTGGAAACACCATATATTTT.

This clone has just a few counts. V usage is TRBV4-1 and J usage is TRBJ1-2, with D possibly TRBD1 on 6 matching bases. Germline lookup yields CDR1 MGHRA and CDR2 YSYEKL. The length of the CDR3 is 13 residues. The germline V and J ends were trimmed by 3 bases and 3 bases, with 8 bases remaining between them. The CDR3 protein is CASSQGGHYGYTF. As DNA, the CDR3 is TGCGCCAGCAGCCAGGGGGGGCACTATGGCTACACCTTC.

V and J are TRBV6-4 and TRBJ2-1; D is tentatively TRBD1 or TRBD2 (6 bases each). Germline V gives CDR1 MRHNA, CDR2 SNTAGT. The CDR3 is 13 amino acids. V lost 6 bases and J 7 bases, leaving 13 bases between the germline ends. The CDR3 nucleotides are TGTGCCAGCAGCGGGGGCCCGGGAAATGAGCAGTTCTTC. It specifies CASSGGPGNEQFF.